The 12 T cell receptor beta chains given below trace back to one sample, sequenced in a study of blood T cell repertoires in COVID-19. Assay: immunoSEQ multiplex PCR; the TCRdb copy retains only in-frame clones and omits some. This sample has 95,000 to 100,000 clones; about 85% occur once, and the top ten carry around 11%. Sequencing was performed on peripheral blood. The receptors shown here come from an elderly woman with acute or convalescent COVID-19.

The chain recombines TRBV20-1 with TRBJ2-7; 9 positions agree with TRBD1. The CDR3 covers 15 residues. V lost 3 bases and J lost 3; bases outside the gene matches: 9. The germline V gene encodes CDR1 DFQATT and CDR2 SNEGSKA (reference sequence). CDR3 nucleotides: TGCAGTGCTAGTGGGGAGGGACAGGGTGGCTACGAGCAGTACTTC. It encodes CSASGEGQGGYEQYF.

V and J are TRBV28 and TRBJ1-2, with 9 bases lining up with TRBD1. V was clipped by 6 bases and J by 7 bases; unmatched bases: 9. The CDR3 has 14 residues. Germline V gene data show CDR1 as MDHEN and CDR2 as SYDVKM. In DNA form, the CDR3 reads TGTGCCAGCAGGGTCACAGGGGGCGAGTTTGGCTACACCTTC. This translates into CASRVTGGEFGYTF.

In this sample, this clone turned up once. This chain links TRBV28 with TRBJ1-5; no definite D call. Germline lookup yields CDR1 MDHEN and CDR2 SYDVKM. This CDR3 has 16 residues. Trimming took off 6 bases at V and 0 bases at J, with 15 bases between the two ends. This chain's CDR3 is CASSLLAGPSNQPQHF. CDR3 sequence (DNA): TGTGCCAGCAGCCTCCTTGCGGGTCCTAGCAATCAGCCCCAGCATTTT.

This sequence joins TRBV28 and TRBJ2-1; TRBD1 aligns across 11 bases. From germline, CDR1 is MDHEN and CDR2 SYDVKM. This CDR3 is built from 18 residues. The ends lost 3 bases at V and 6 bases at J; junction bases unmatched: 13. The CDR3 DNA sequence: TGTGCCAGCAGTTTGGGGACCGGCTGGACAGGGGGCTTCAATGAGCAGTTCTTC. Protein sequence: CASSLGTGWTGGFNEQFF. Full variable domain (outside the CDR3, taken from reference TRBV28 and TRBJ2-1): DVKVTQSSRYLVKRTGEKVFLECVQDMDHENMFWYRQDPGLGLRLIYFSYDVKMKEKGDIPEGYSVSREKKERFSLILESASTNQTSMYLCASSLGTGWTGGFNEQFFGPGTRLTVL.

The rearrangement joins TRBV29-1 to TRBJ1-2; 10 positions match TRBD1. The CDR3 is 13 amino acids. The trim removed 6 bases at V and 8 bases at J, leaving 9 bases unmatched. Germline V gene sequence: CDR1 SQVTM, CDR2 ANQGSEA. The CDR3 sequence: CSVGDRGVWGYTF. CDR3 coding DNA: TGCAGCGTGGGGGACAGGGGCGTCTGGGGCTACACCTTC.

The rearrangement links TRBV5-4 to TRBJ1-2, with 10 bases lining up with TRBD1. There are 14 residues in the CDR3. With 3 bases clipped from V and 6 bases from J, the junction kept 5 bases outside the gene matches. CDR1 is SGHNT and CDR2 is YYREEE in the germline V gene (reference sequence). In DNA, the CDR3 is TGTGCCAGCAGCTCGCCCGGGACAGGGGATGGCTACACCTTC. This translates into CASSSPGTGDGYTF.

CDR3 protein: CASSLSGGTVAFF. The CDR3 nucleotides are TGTGCCAGCAGCCTCTCCGGCGGGACAGTGGCTTTCTTT. The chain joins TRBV6-5 to TRBJ1-1, with TRBD1 matching over 7 bases. The CDR3 has 13 residues. V trimming: 6 bases; J trimming: 11 bases; junction bases outside the gene matches: 12. Germline CDR1 reads MNHEY; CDR2 reads SVGAGI.

The rearrangement joins TRBV11-3 to TRBJ1-2; weak D call: TRBD1 (5 bases). The V end was cut by 1 base, the J end by 8 bases, with 17 bases between. The CDR3 is 15 amino acids. The germline V gene encodes CDR1 SGHNT and CDR2 YENEEA. In nucleotides, the CDR3 is TGTGCCAGCAGCTTAGTAGAATGGGGGGGGTGCGGCTACACCTTC. Its translation: CASSLVEWGGCGYTF.

As DNA, the CDR3 is TGTGCCACAACGACAGGGGGCGCGGGAAACACCATATATTTT. It yields the protein CATTTGGAGNTIYF. This chain uses TRBV28 with TRBJ1-3, with 10 nucleotides matching TRBD1. The length of the CDR3 is 14 residues. V trimming: 10 bases; J trimming: 4 bases; junction bases outside the gene matches: 7. The germline gives CDR1 MDHEN, CDR2 SYDVKM.

This clone has just a few counts. The chain couples TRBV15 to TRBJ1-4, with unresolved D. CDR1 is LNHNV, CDR2 YYDKDF, per germline (reference sequence). V dropped 5 bases and J dropped 5 bases, with 9 bases sitting between them. CDR3 length equals 13 residues. The CDR3 loop reads CATSRPGNEKLFF. The CDR3 nucleotides are TGTGCCACCAGCCGACCCGGGAATGAAAAACTGTTTTTT.

The chain uses TRBV11-2 and TRBJ2-2, with 9 bases identical to TRBD2. The CDR3 spans 15 residues. The germline gives CDR1 SGHAT, CDR2 FQNNGV. Unmatched junction bases numbered 5, after V lost 5 bases and J lost 4 bases. The CDR3 region is CASSPGLAGTGELFF. The CDR3 bases are TGTGCCAGCAGCCCGGGACTAGCCGGCACCGGGGAGCTGTTTTTT.

V is TRBV1 and J is TRBJ1-1; TRBD1 was called by the table and not checked on the DNA. TRBV1 is flagged as a pseudogene. CDR3 length: 17 amino acids. CDR3 in DNA: TGCACCAGCAGCCACATAGCACCGGGACACCTGAACACTGAAGCTTTCTTT. This gives the protein CTSSHIAPGHLNTEAFF.